This T cell receptor (beta chain) was identified in a study of T-cell memory formation after mild COVID-19. Findings and limits, study-wide: Whereas later expanders leaned CD4+, clones contracting day 15 to 85 showed a balanced CD4/CD8 makeup. Clones which contracted sat mainly in CM and EM if CD4+, and in EMRA if CD8+.

Constant-segment primers and 5'RACE yielded cDNA libraries for TCR alpha and TCR beta, each carrying sample barcodes and UMIs. Each CDR3 protein gets one entry after TCRdb re-called the 5' RACE reads with MiXCR. The sample has a few hundred thousand distinct CDR3 sequences; around 15% are singletons. Many counts were recorded for this clonotype. Its antigen remains unidentified. This TCR was sampled from a man aged 18 to 29 who had mild COVID-19 (a few samples of this study predate the infection). Cell type and time point are not known. The source material was PBMCs or a T cell subset sorted from them (not recorded which).

The CDR3 here is CASSPRAAANTGELFF. Here the CDR3 DNA reads TGTGCCAGCTCACCACGGGCAGCGGCTAACACCGGGGAGCTGTTTTTT. This chain uses TRBV18 with TRBJ2-2; D is perhaps TRBD2 (5 bases). The CDR3 consists of 16 residues. Germline CDR1 and CDR2: KGHSH and LQKENI. The V and J ends lost 1 base and 2 bases respectively, with 11 bases between them. The variable domain in full, with the rest retrieved from reference TRBV18 and TRBJ2-2, is NAGVMQNPRHLVRRRGQEARLRCSPMKGHSHVYWYRQLPEEGLKFMVYLQKENIIDESGMPKERFSAEFPKEGPSILRIQQVVRGDSAAYFCASSPRAAANTGELFFGEGSRLTVL.